This T cell receptor (beta chain) was identified in a study of technical replicates of blood from several donors. The CDR3 is made up of 14 amino acids. Germline CDR1 reads MNHEY; CDR2 reads SVGAGI. Between the trimmed V and J ends, which lost 7 bases and 1 base, there was a span of 10 bases. TCRdb's table, derived via immunoSEQ multiplex PCR, lists solely in-frame clones and lacks some. In the table there are 45,000 to 55,000 clones, about 93% of which are singletons. The sequence was collected from a human donor in good health. The genes are TRBV6-5 and TRBJ2-2, with D unclear. Sequenced material: T cells isolated from PBMCs. In DNA, the CDR3 is TGTGCCAGCAAAGTTACACGGAACACCGGGGAGCTGTTTTTT. Protein product: CASKVTRNTGELFF.